The rows below give T cell receptor beta chains drawn from one sample of a study of blood T cell repertoires in COVID-19. Using immunoSEQ multiplex PCR, the repertoire was profiled, and TCRdb retains in-frame clones only, with some absent. The sample holds under 200,000 clones, 82% seen once. Sequenced input: PBMCs or T cells enriched from blood (not recorded which). The receptors were sampled from a woman aged 55-75 years with acute COVID-19. Each CDR3 is given with its conserved first and last residue. Each record gives: CDR3 length, clone size, J gene, V gene, D gene, CDR3 DNA, CDR3 protein. A D gene is named only where the DNA matches it firmly. Size tells how often a clone was seen (once, few, many) or the class of an expanded clone, and some rows leave it out.

>13|-|TRBJ2-2|TRBV6-4|-
TGTGCCAGCAGTGCGGGAGACACCGGGGAGCTGTTTTTT
CASSAGDTGELFF
>12|-|TRBJ2-7|TRBV10-3|-
TGTGCCGTGTCAGATAGCCGCTACGAGCAGTACTTC
CAVSDSRYEQYF
>15|-|TRBJ1-2|TRBV11-2|-
TGTGCCAGCAGCTTGGGCGGGGGAGCTAACTATGGCTACACCTTC
CASSLGGGANYGYTF
>16|-|TRBJ2-3|TRBV10-1|-
TGCGCCAGCAGTGAATCTGACTACCTAAACACAGATACGCAGTATTTT
CASSESDYLNTDTQYF
>14|-|TRBJ1-5|TRBV21-1|-
TGTGCCAGCAGTCCCGGACAGGGACATCAGCCCCAGCATTTT
CASSPGQGHQPQHF
>16|-|TRBJ1-6|TRBV7-6|TRBD1
TGTGCCAGCAGTCAGGGACAGGGATCCTATAATTCACCCCTCCACTTT
CASSQGQGSYNSPLHF
>15|-|TRBJ2-3|TRBV18|TRBD1
TGTGCCAGCCTAAATCGAGGGGGCACGACAGATACGCAGTATTTT
CASLNRGGTTDTQYF
>16|-|TRBJ2-2|TRBV19|-
TGTGCCAGTAGCTGGAGGCCGGGACTGACAACCGGGGAGCTGTTTTTT
CASSWRPGLTTGELFF
>14|few|TRBJ2-2|TRBV4-3|TRBD2
TGCGCCAGCAGCCAGAGGGAGGGAGGCGGGGAGCTGTTTTTT
CASSQREGGGELFF
>15|many|TRBJ2-4|TRBV13|-
TGTGCCAGCAGCTCCCGTATCCTAGACAAAAACATTCAGTACTTC
CASSSRILDKNIQYF
>15|-|TRBJ1-3|TRBV19|-
TGTGCCAGTAGTATTCAGAGGGCGAGGGGAAACACCATATATTTT
CASSIQRARGNTIYF
>14|-|TRBJ2-2|TRBV5-1|-
TGCGCCAGCAGCCTACAGACAGACACCGGGGAGCTGTTTTTT
CASSLQTDTGELFF
>11|few|TRBJ1-2|TRBV5-1|-
TGCGCCAGCAGCTTGGAGGGGGGCTACACCTTC
CASSLEGGYTF
>15|-|TRBJ1-4|TRBV11-2|-
TGTGCCAGCAGGTTTATCGGGGGTACTAATGAAAAACTGTTTTTT
CASRFIGGTNEKLFF
>14|few|TRBJ1-1|TRBV7-9|-
TGTGCCAGCAGCCTATCTCACCTTAACACTGAAGCTTTCTTT
CASSLSHLNTEAFF
>15|-|TRBJ1-1|TRBV20-1|TRBD1
TGCAGTGCCAGTCTTCTAGGGACAGCTAACACTGAAGCTTTCTTT
CSASLLGTANTEAFF
>15|-|TRBJ1-2|TRBV3-1/TRBV3-2|-
TGTGCCAGCAGCCAAGGTGGGGCCTCGATCTATGGCTACACCTTC
CASSQGGASIYGYTF
>15|-|TRBJ1-2|TRBV5-1|-
TGCGCCACCGCCTCTGGGGGGGGAGCTAACTATGGCTACACCTTC
CATASGGGANYGYTF
>18|-|TRBJ2-1|TRBV5-1|TRBD2
TGCGCCAGCAGCTCGCAGCCGGGACTAGCGGGGAGGGACAATGAGCAGTTCTTC
CASSSQPGLAGRDNEQFF
>15|-|TRBJ2-1|TRBV9|TRBD2
TGTGCCAGCAGCGTCGGCCCAGCGGGAAAGAATGAGCAGTTCTTC
CASSVGPAGKNEQFF
>15|-|TRBJ2-5|TRBV4-3|TRBD2
TGCGCCAGCAGCCGGACCCGGGGGGACGGAGAGACCCAGTACTTC
CASSRTRGDGETQYF
>16|-|TRBJ2-2|TRBV6-5|TRBD1
TGTGCCAGCAGTTACTTGGACAGGTCGAACACCGGGGAGCTGTTTTTT
CASSYLDRSNTGELFF
>15|-|TRBJ2-1|TRBV9|TRBD1
TGTGCCAGCAGCGTGACAGGGACCTCCTACAATGAGCAGTTCTTC
CASSVTGTSYNEQFF
>14|-|TRBJ2-7|TRBV5-1|TRBD2
TGCGCCAGCACCCCCAGGACTAGCGTTTTGGAGCAGTACTTC
CASTPRTSVLEQYF
>14|-|TRBJ1-1|TRBV30|-
TGTGCCTGGAGTGTACTGGTCATGAACACTGAAGCTTTCTTT
CAWSVLVMNTEAFF
>14|-|TRBJ1-2|TRBV27|TRBD1
TGTGCCAGCCGTCCTGGGACAGGGATGACAGGCTACACCTTC
CASRPGTGMTGYTF
>17|-|TRBJ2-3|TRBV19|TRBD2
TGTGCCAGTAGTCAGTTCTTGGCGGGGGGGGGCACAGATACGCAGTATTTT
CASSQFLAGGGTDTQYF
>20|-|TRBJ2-2|TRBV21-1|-
TGTGCCAGCAGCAAGAAGACGGGACTAGCCAAACCCCTGCACACCGGGGAGCTGTTTTTT
CASSKKTGLAKPLHTGELFF
>16|-|TRBJ2-1|TRBV27|TRBD2
TGTGCCAGCAGTGTAAGCGGGGGGGCCCCCTACAATGAGCAGTTCTTC
CASSVSGGAPYNEQFF
>17|-|TRBJ1-5|TRBV2|TRBD1
TGTGCCAGCAGTGACGACAGGGCTTTGAGTGTTGGTCAGCCCCAGCATTTT
CASSDDRALSVGQPQHF
>17|-|TRBJ1-4|TRBV9|-
TGTGCCAGCAGCGAAGAGTTAAGATTGTCCACTAATGAAAAACTGTTTTTT
CASSEELRLSTNEKLFF
>16|-|TRBJ1-5|TRBV4-3|TRBD1
TGCGCCAGCAGCCAGTCTGAGACAGGGTGGGGTCAGCCCCAGCATTTT
CASSQSETGWGQPQHF
>15|few|TRBJ2-1|TRBV27|TRBD2
TGTGCCAGCAGGACTAGCGGGAGGGCCGAGAATGAGCAGTTCTTC
CASRTSGRAENEQFF
>15|-|TRBJ2-3|TRBV13|TRBD1
TGTGCCAGCAGCTCCGGGACAGGGGTCGGATATACGCAGTATTTT
CASSSGTGVGYTQYF
>17|-|TRBJ2-1|TRBV29-1|TRBD2
TGCAGCGTTGAGGTGGGTCCCCCTAGCGGGAAAAACAATGAGCAGTTCTTC
CSVEVGPPSGKNNEQFF
>15|-|TRBJ2-7|TRBV19|-
TGTGCCAGTAGTATTGGTTCGCAAACAGGGTCCGAGCAGTACTTC
CASSIGSQTGSEQYF
>13|-|TRBJ2-7|TRBV12-3/TRBV12-4|-
TGTGCCAGCAGTTCCCTCGCGGGCTACGAGCAGTACTTC
CASSSLAGYEQYF
>18|-|TRBJ2-1|TRBV9|-
TGTGCCAGCAGCGTAGCCTTTGTCCAGGGGCCACCCTACAATGAGCAGTTCTTC
CASSVAFVQGPPYNEQFF